A selection of T cell receptor beta chains follows, all from one sample in a study of cytomegalovirus exposure and HLA in healthy donors. Profiled with immunoSEQ multiplex PCR; TCRdb holds only in-frame clones, not every one. The sample gives about 180,000 clones, roughly four fifths of which show up once; 2.9% is in the top ten. Sequenced: PBMCs. The receptors originated from a male donor in good health and CMV-seronegative. Each CDR3 is given with its conserved first and last residue. D genes are given only for firm matches. Size values are once, few and many counts, or a class for expanded clones, and some rows have none.

v_gene	j_gene	abundance	d_gene	CDR3aa	CDR3nt
TRBV27	TRBJ2-1	.	.	CASSLSPGEVLVGEQFF	TGTGCCAGCAGTTTATCCCCTGGTGAGGTTCTTGTTGGTGAGCAGTTCTTC
TRBV6-5	TRBJ1-1	.	TRBD1	CASSGQGNTEAFF	TGTGCCAGCAGCGGACAGGGGAACACTGAAGCTTTCTTT
TRBV7-2	TRBJ1-5	.	.	CATSPAGWEPQHF	TGTGCCACCTCACCGGCGGGTTGGGAGCCCCAGCATTTT
TRBV6-1	TRBJ2-7	.	TRBD1	CASNSPTGGKYEQYF	TGTGCCAGCAACTCCCCGACAGGGGGAAAGTACGAGCAGTACTTC
TRBV5-3	TRBJ1-1	.	.	CARSTRGNTEAFF	TGTGCCAGAAGCACCCGAGGGAACACTGAAGCTTTCTTT
TRBV28	TRBJ2-1	.	TRBD2	CASSPGLAGVNEQFF	TGTGCCAGCAGTCCCGGACTAGCGGGAGTGAATGAGCAGTTCTTC
TRBV9	TRBJ2-1	.	TRBD2	CASSDPPLGLAGGNEQFF	TGTGCCAGCAGCGACCCACCTTTGGGACTAGCGGGAGGCAATGAGCAGTTCTTC
TRBV19	TRBJ1-5	.	.	CASSISGQPNQPQHF	TGTGCCAGTAGTATCTCCGGACAGCCCAATCAGCCCCAGCATTTT
TRBV6-6	TRBJ2-1	.	TRBD2	CASRGTSDYNEQFF	TGTGCCAGCAGAGGGACTAGCGACTACAATGAGCAGTTCTTC
TRBV30	TRBJ1-5	.	.	CAWSPRGTVNQPQHF	TGTGCCTGGAGTCCCAGGGGAACCGTTAATCAGCCCCAGCATTTT
TRBV5-4	TRBJ1-1	.	.	CASSPGGPYKLGSTEAFF	TGTGCCAGCAGCCCGGGGGGTCCATATAAGTTGGGGAGCACTGAAGCTTTCTTT
TRBV6-5	TRBJ2-5	.	.	CASRWITSGQETQYF	TGTGCCAGCAGGTGGATAACGAGCGGGCAAGAGACCCAGTACTTC
TRBV28	TRBJ2-6	.	TRBD1	CASSFDRAGANVLTF	TGTGCCAGCAGTTTCGACAGGGCTGGGGCCAACGTCCTGACTTTC
TRBV6-5	TRBJ1-1	.	.	CASSRMNTEAFF	TGTGCCAGCAGCAGAATGAACACTGAAGCTTTCTTT
TRBV11-2	TRBJ2-1	once	.	CASSLGYSGPNNEQFF	TGTGCCAGCAGCTTAGGTTACTCAGGCCCAAACAATGAGCAGTTCTTC
TRBV19	TRBJ2-7	.	.	CASSIGGNEQYF	TGTGCCAGTAGTATAGGAGGGAACGAGCAGTACTTC
TRBV11-2	TRBJ1-1	.	TRBD1	CASSSRQGWANTEAFF	TGTGCCAGCAGCTCACGACAGGGATGGGCTAACACTGAAGCTTTCTTT
TRBV9	TRBJ2-1	.	.	CASSDHLSGGSYNEQFF	TGTGCCAGCAGCGACCACCTTTCCGGGGGCTCCTACAATGAGCAGTTCTTC
TRBV28	TRBJ1-5	.	.	CASSYTGVSNQPQHF	TGTGCCAGCAGCTATACAGGAGTTAGCAATCAGCCCCAGCATTTT
TRBV30	TRBJ1-5	.	.	CAWSAGQVNQPQHF	TGTGCCTGGAGTGCGGGACAAGTCAATCAGCCCCAGCATTTT
TRBV5-1	TRBJ2-1	once	.	CASSLERGFHEQFF	TGCGCCAGCAGCTTGGAAAGGGGTTTTCATGAGCAGTTCTTC
TRBV7-3	TRBJ2-3	few	.	CASSLGSSETDTQYF	TGTGCCAGCAGCTTAGGTTCTAGCGAGACAGATACGCAGTATTTT
TRBV30	TRBJ2-1	.	.	CAWSNSATYNEQFF	TGTGCCTGGAGTAACTCCGCTACCTACAATGAGCAGTTCTTC
TRBV28	TRBJ2-7	few	TRBD2	CAIGGSGRYEQYF	TGTGCCATTGGGGGTAGCGGGAGATACGAGCAGTACTTC
TRBV9	TRBJ2-2	.	.	CASSVGGANTGELFF	TGTGCCAGCAGCGTAGGCGGGGCGAACACCGGGGAGCTGTTTTTT
TRBV14	TRBJ2-5	.	.	CASSPQRETQYF	TGTGCCAGCAGCCCCCAGAGGGAGACCCAGTACTTC
TRBV9	TRBJ2-7	.	.	CASSPEGTLLYEQYF	TGTGCCAGCAGCCCCGAGGGGACACTCCTCTACGAGCAGTACTTC
TRBV19	TRBJ1-1	.	.	CASSIGQRTEAFF	TGTGCCAGTAGTATAGGCCAGCGAACTGAAGCTTTCTTT
TRBV30	TRBJ2-7	.	TRBD2	CAWISRGGTYEQYF	TGTGCCTGGATATCGCGGGGGGGGACCTACGAGCAGTACTTC
TRBV2	TRBJ1-5	.	TRBD1	CASTLDRAYQPQHF	TGTGCCAGCACCCTGGACAGGGCTTATCAGCCCCAGCATTTT
TRBV7-9	TRBJ1-2	.	.	CASRPQGFVYGYTF	TGTGCCAGCAGGCCTCAGGGGTTCGTCTATGGCTACACCTTC
TRBV5-4	TRBJ1-2	.	TRBD1	CASSLEGGLGGYTF	TGTGCCAGCAGCTTGGAAGGGGGCCTGGGAGGCTACACCTTC
TRBV14	TRBJ2-7	.	TRBD2	CASSRTSGYNEQYF	TGTGCCAGCAGCCGGACTAGCGGTTACAACGAGCAGTACTTC
TRBV28	TRBJ1-3	.	.	CASSLGLSSGNTIYF	TGTGCCAGCAGTTTAGGACTGAGCTCTGGAAACACCATATATTTT
TRBV11-3	TRBJ1-5	.	TRBD1	CASSLRTGLGVSQPQHF	TGTGCCAGCAGCTTAAGGACAGGCCTAGGGGTGAGTCAGCCCCAGCATTTT
TRBV4-3	TRBJ1-1	few	TRBD1	CASRLQGAGTEAFF	TGCGCCAGCAGGCTACAGGGGGCGGGAACTGAAGCTTTCTTT
TRBV7-9	TRBJ2-1	few	.	CASSLASGTSYNEQFF	TGTGCCAGCAGCTTAGCTAGCGGCACGTCCTACAATGAGCAGTTCTTC
TRBV28	TRBJ1-5	once	.	CATNRNSNQPQHF	TGTGCTACCAACAGGAATAGCAATCAGCCCCAGCATTTT
TRBV7-7	TRBJ2-1	.	TRBD2	CASSASGRSYNEQFF	TGTGCCAGCAGCGCTAGCGGACGCTCCTACAATGAGCAGTTCTTC
TRBV5-1	TRBJ2-7	.	.	CASSRDGGRSSYEQYF	TGCGCCAGCAGTCGGGACGGGGGGCGGAGCTCCTACGAGCAGTACTTC
TRBV19	TRBJ1-3	.	TRBD1	CASSSEVGTASPNTIYF	TGTGCCAGTAGTTCGGAGGTCGGGACAGCGTCTCCAAACACCATATATTTT
TRBV19	TRBJ2-2	.	TRBD2	CASSIGTRPPGELFF	TGTGCCAGTAGTATAGGGACTAGGCCCCCCGGGGAGCTGTTTTTT
TRBV6-6	TRBJ2-1	.	TRBD1	CASSGTGNEQFF	TGTGCCAGCAGTGGGACAGGCAATGAGCAGTTCTTC
TRBV19	TRBJ2-7	.	.	CASSIDATYEQYF	TGTGCCAGTAGTATAGATGCGACCTACGAGCAGTACTTC
TRBV6-5	TRBJ2-3	.	TRBD2	CASSKGLAGADTQYF	TGTGCCAGCAGTAAGGGACTAGCGGGGGCAGATACGCAGTATTTT
TRBV30	TRBJ1-6	.	.	CAWSAAAGSPLHF	TGTGCCTGGAGCGCCGCAGCGGGTTCACCCCTCCACTTT
TRBV7-3	TRBJ2-2	.	TRBD1	CASSRKSDRGPNTGELFF	TGTGCCAGCAGCCGAAAATCGGACAGGGGGCCAAACACCGGGGAGCTGTTTTTT
TRBV28	TRBJ2-7	.	TRBD2	CASSWMAGGLEQYF	TGTGCCAGCAGTTGGATGGCGGGAGGCCTCGAGCAGTACTTC
TRBV25-1	TRBJ1-6	.	.	CASTRAGNSPLHF	TGTGCCAGCACCAGGGCTGGGAATTCACCCCTCCACTTT
TRBV4-1	TRBJ2-3	.	.	CASSQEPVLADTQYF	TGCGCCAGCAGCCAAGAACCGGTTCTGGCAGATACGCAGTATTTT
TRBV27	TRBJ1-5	.	TRBD1	CASSSRTGRVDQPQHF	TGTGCCAGCAGTTCTCGGACAGGGAGGGTCGATCAGCCCCAGCATTTT
TRBV18	TRBJ2-1	.	TRBD2	CASSPYPSGVSRSYNEQFF	TGTGCCAGCTCACCATATCCTAGCGGGGTCTCGAGGTCCTACAATGAGCAGTTCTTC
TRBV4-2	TRBJ1-1	few	.	CASSPVTENTEAFF	TGTGCCAGCAGCCCCGTCACAGAGAACACTGAAGCTTTCTTT
TRBV11-1	TRBJ2-7	.	TRBD2	CASSIRTSGDYEQYF	TGTGCCAGCAGCATCCGGACTAGCGGGGACTACGAGCAGTACTTC
TRBV27	TRBJ2-3	.	.	CASSLFAGTDTQYF	TGTGCCAGCAGTTTATTTGCGGGGACAGATACGCAGTATTTT
TRBV9	TRBJ2-3	.	.	CASSPDLRTQYF	TGTGCCAGCAGCCCCGACTTACGTACGCAGTATTTT
TRBV27	TRBJ1-3	once	.	CASSLEYPTGKTGNTIYF	TGTGCCAGCAGTTTAGAATATCCCACGGGGAAGACTGGAAACACCATATATTTT